Here is one T cell receptor (beta chain) with its context. Its antigen is unidentified. This specimen belongs to a study of CD8 T cells in ankylosing spondylitis. Study-wide results and caveats: Several highly homologous variants made up a TCR beta motif, and this motif appeared characteristic of ankylosing spondylitis blood.

Trimming stripped 4 bases from V and 5 bases from J, with 7 bases between. CDR1 is SGDLS and CDR2 is YYNGEE in the germline V gene. CDR3 length equals 12 residues. 5'-RACE, quantitative and with molecular barcodes, yielded the TCR beta libraries. TCRdb re-called the 5' RACE reads with MiXCR, one entry per CDR3 protein. Here the sample spans about 160,000 distinct CDR3 sequences, 9.5% to 10% being singletons. The TCR comes from a female donor with ankylosing spondylitis or in good health (not recorded which). The J gene is TRBJ2-4, the V gene TRBV9; unclear D gene. Sequenced material: blood, either unsorted or a sorted T cell fraction (not recorded which). CDR3 sequence (DNA): TGTGCCAGCAGCAATAGTGAAAACATTCAGTACTTC. Translating it yields CASSNSENIQYF.